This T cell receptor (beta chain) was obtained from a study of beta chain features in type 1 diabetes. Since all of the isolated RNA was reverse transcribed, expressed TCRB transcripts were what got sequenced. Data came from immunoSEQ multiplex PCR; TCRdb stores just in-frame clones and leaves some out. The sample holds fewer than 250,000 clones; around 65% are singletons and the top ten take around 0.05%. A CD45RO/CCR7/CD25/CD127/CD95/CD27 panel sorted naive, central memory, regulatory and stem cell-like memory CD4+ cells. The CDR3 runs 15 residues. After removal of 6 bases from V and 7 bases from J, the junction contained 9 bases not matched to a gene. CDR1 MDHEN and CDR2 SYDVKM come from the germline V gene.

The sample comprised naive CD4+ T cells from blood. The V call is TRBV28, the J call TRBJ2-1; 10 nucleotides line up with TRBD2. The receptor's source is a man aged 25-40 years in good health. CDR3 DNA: TGTGCCAGCAGCACGGGACTAGCGTGGAGAAATGAGCAGTTCTTC. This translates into CASSTGLAWRNEQFF.